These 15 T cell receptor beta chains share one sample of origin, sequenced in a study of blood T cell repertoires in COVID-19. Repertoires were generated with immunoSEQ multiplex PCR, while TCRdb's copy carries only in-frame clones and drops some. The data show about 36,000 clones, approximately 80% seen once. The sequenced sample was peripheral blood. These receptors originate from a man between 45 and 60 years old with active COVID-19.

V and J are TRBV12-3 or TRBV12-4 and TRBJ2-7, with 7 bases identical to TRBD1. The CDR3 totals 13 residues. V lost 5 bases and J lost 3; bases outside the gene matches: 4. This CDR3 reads CASSLTGDYEQYF. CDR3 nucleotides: TGTGCCAGCAGTCTTACAGGGGACTACGAGCAGTACTTC.

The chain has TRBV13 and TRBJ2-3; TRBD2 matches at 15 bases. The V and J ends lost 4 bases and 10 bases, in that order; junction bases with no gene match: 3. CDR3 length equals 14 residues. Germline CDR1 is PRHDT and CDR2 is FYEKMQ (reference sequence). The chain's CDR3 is CASSSGLAGGAQYF. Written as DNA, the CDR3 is TGTGCCAGCAGCTCGGGACTAGCGGGGGGCGCGCAGTATTTT.

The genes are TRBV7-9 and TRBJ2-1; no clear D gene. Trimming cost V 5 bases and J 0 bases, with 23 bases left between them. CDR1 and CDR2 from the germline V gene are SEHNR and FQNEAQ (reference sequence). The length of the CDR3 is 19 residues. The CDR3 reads CASSPKVEFRTGSYNEQFF. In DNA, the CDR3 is TGTGCCAGCAGCCCGAAGGTGGAGTTCCGCACCGGCTCCTACAATGAGCAGTTCTTC. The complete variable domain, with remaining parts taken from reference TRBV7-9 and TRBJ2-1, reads DTGVSQNPRHKITKRGQNVTFRCDPISEHNRLYWYRQTLGQGPEFLTYFQNEAQLEKSRLLSDRFSAERPKGSFSTLEIQRTEQGDSAMYLCASSPKVEFRTGSYNEQFFGPGTRLTVL.

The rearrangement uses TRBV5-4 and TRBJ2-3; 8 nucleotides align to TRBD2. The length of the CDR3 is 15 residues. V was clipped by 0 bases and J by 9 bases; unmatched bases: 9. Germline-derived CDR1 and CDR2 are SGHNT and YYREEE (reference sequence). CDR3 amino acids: CASSLEAGGLNTQYF. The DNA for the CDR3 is TGTGCCAGCAGCTTGGAGGCGGGGGGACTCAACACGCAGTATTTT.

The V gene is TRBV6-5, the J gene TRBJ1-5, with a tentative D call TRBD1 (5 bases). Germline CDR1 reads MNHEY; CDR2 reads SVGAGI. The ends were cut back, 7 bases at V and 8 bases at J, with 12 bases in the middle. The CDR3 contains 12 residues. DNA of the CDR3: TGTGCCAGCAAAAGACGGGGGGAGCCCCAGCATTTT. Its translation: CASKRRGEPQHF.

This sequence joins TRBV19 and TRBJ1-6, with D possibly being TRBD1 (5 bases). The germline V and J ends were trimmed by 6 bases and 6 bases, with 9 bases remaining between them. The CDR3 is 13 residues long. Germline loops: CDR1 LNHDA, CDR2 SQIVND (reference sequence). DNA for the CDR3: TGTGCCAGTAGGCGGGACGTTAATTCACCCCTCCACTTT. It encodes CASRRDVNSPLHF.

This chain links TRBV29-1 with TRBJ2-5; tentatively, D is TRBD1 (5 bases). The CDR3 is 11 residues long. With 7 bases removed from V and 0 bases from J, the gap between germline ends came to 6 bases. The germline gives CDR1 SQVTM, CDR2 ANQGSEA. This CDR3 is CSGTYQETQYF. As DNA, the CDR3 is TGCAGCGGGACATACCAAGAGACCCAGTACTTC.

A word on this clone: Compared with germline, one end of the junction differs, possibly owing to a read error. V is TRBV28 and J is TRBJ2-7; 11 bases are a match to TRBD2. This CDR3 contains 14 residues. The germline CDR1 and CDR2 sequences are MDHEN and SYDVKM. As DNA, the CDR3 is TGTGCCAGCAATTTAGCGGGGGGGCCCTACGAGCAGTACTTC. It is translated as CASNLAGGPYEQYF.

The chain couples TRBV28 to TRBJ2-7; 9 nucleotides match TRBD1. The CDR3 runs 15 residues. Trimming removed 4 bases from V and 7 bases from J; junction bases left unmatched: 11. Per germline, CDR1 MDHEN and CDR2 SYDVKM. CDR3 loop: CASSSSGTGIWEQYF. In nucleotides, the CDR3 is TGTGCCAGCAGTTCCTCCGGGACAGGGATTTGGGAGCAGTACTTC.

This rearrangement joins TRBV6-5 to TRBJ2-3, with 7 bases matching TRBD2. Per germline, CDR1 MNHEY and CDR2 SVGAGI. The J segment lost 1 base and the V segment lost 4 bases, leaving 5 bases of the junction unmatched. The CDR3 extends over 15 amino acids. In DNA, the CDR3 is TGTGCCAGCAGTTCGGCGGGGGATCGCACAGATACGCAGTATTTT. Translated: CASSSAGDRTDTQYF.

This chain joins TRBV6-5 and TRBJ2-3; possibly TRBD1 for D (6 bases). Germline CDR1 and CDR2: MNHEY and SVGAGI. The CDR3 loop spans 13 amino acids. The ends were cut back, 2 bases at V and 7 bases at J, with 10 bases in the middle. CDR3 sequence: CASSYGDMNTQYF. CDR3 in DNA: TGTGCCAGCAGTTACGGGGACATGAATACGCAGTATTTT.

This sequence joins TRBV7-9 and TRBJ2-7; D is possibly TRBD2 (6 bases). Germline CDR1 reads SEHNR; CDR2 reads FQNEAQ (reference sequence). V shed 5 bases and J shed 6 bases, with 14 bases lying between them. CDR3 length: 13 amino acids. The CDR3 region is CASSPPTSLEQYF. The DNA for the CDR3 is TGTGCCAGCAGCCCCCCGACTAGTCTCGAGCAGTACTTC.

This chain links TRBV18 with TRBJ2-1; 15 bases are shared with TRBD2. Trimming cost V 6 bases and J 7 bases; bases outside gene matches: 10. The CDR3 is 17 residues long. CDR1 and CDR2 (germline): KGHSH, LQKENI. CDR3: CASSWTSGGGRGNEQFF. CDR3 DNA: TGTGCCAGCTCCTGGACTAGCGGGGGGGGCCGAGGAAATGAGCAGTTCTTC.

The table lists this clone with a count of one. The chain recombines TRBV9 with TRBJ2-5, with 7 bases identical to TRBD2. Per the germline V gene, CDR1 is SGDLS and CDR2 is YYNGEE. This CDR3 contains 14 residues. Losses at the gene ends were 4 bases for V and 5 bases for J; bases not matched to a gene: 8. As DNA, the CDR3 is TGTGCCAGCAGCCCCTCTAGCGGCGCTGAGACCCAGTACTTC. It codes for CASSPSSGAETQYF.

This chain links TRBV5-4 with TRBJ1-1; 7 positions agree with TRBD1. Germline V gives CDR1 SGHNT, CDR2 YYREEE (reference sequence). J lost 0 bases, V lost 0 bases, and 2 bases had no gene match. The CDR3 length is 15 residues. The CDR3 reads CASSLGGTVNTEAFF. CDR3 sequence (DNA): TGTGCCAGCAGCTTGGGGGGGACAGTGAACACTGAAGCTTTCTTT.